This is a list of T cell receptor beta chains from one sample in a study of blood T cell repertoires in COVID-19. Profiled with immunoSEQ multiplex PCR; TCRdb holds only in-frame clones, not every one. The repertoire consists of tens of thousands of clones, with approximately 80% occurring once and the leading ten covering 10% to 15%. The sequenced sample was peripheral blood. The receptor source for this set is a woman aged 70-85 years with active or convalescent COVID-19. Both conserved end residues are trimmed from each CDR3.

J,V,CDR3
TRBJ1-5,TRBV7-2,ASSLRGQPQH
TRBJ2-7,TRBV4-1,ASSQVGTSGYEQY
TRBJ1-4,TRBV10-3,AISESATGGYEKLF
TRBJ2-5,TRBV18,ASSPTGSQETQY
TRBJ1-5,TRBV19,ASKGQGAVWNQPQH
TRBJ2-1,TRBV21-1,ASNNETRSYNEQF
TRBJ1-1,TRBV5-8,ASSSSGVPEAF
TRBJ2-1,TRBV29-1,SVGQQVEQF
TRBJ1-1,TRBV7-2,ASSLSTANTEAF
TRBJ2-4,TRBV5-4,ASSRTGQLAKNIQY
TRBJ2-7,TRBV6-5,ASSPPSRQGGEQY
TRBJ1-4,TRBV28,ASRLTGGAREKLF
TRBJ2-3,TRBV9,ASSARLPGTDTQY
TRBJ2-1,TRBV4-3,ASSRYRGEEQF
TRBJ2-7,TRBV20-1,SAGDIYEQY
TRBJ1-6,TRBV19,ASSTGGSPLH
TRBJ2-5,TRBV10-2,ASNIAGGETQY
TRBJ2-1,TRBV14,ASSQELGGSYNEQF
TRBJ1-2,TRBV7-2,ASSLGRTGLLGGYT
TRBJ1-3,TRBV29-1,SVRQGGNTIY
TRBJ1-2,TRBV5-1,ASSSTGGYGYT
TRBJ1-2,TRBV6-2/TRBV6-3,ASSYAGDANYGYT
TRBJ1-5,TRBV4-3,ASSQDVGQSNQPQH
TRBJ2-3,TRBV2,ASIRGGSDTQY
TRBJ2-5,TRBV9,ASSAAGGRETQY
TRBJ1-5,TRBV28,ASSPVGGRSNQPQH
TRBJ2-7,TRBV6-6,ASSPGMYEQY
TRBJ1-1,TRBV29-1,SVVRETEAF
TRBJ2-2,TRBV27,ASSSRQGGQNTGELF
TRBJ2-4,TRBV28,ASQRVSKNIQY
TRBJ2-5,TRBV9,ASSVTPQETQY
TRBJ1-2,TRBV19,ASQGVNYGYT
TRBJ1-1,TRBV7-2,ASSLDPVNTEAF
TRBJ2-3,TRBV14,ASSQSITDTQY
TRBJ1-6,TRBV3-1/TRBV3-2,ASSQESLTGGTYNSPLH
TRBJ2-7,TRBV7-2,ASSGLPDPHYEQY
TRBJ2-7,TRBV6-5,ASSFNTGTDLGKQY
TRBJ2-3,TRBV3-1/TRBV3-2,ASSPEDSQVDTQY
TRBJ1-1,TRBV7-2,ASSPWGGNTEAF
TRBJ2-1,TRBV2,ASSRDNGGEF
TRBJ2-6,TRBV5-6,ASSLWSSGANVLT
TRBJ1-1,TRBV6-5,ASSSTGPPLTEAF
TRBJ2-2,TRBV19,ATRSGVKTGELF
TRBJ2-1,TRBV5-1,ASSLGQGEPYNEQF
TRBJ1-1,TRBV5-1,ASSQGGGGNTEAF
TRBJ1-5,TRBV7-8,ASSPGTGDNQPQH
TRBJ1-4,TRBV5-4,ASSPGGGATNEKLF
TRBJ2-1,TRBV3-1/TRBV3-2,ASSLGTNSNEQF
TRBJ2-7,TRBV18,ASSPPGGTYEQY
TRBJ2-3,TRBV3-1/TRBV3-2,ASSVTGEGNTQY
TRBJ2-7,TRBV5-1,ASSWTGSYEQY
TRBJ2-7,TRBV2,ASRPLAYEQY